Listed below are T cell receptor beta chains from one sample, sequenced in a study of T-cell memory formation after mild COVID-19. TCRdb recomputed calls from the 5' RACE reads with MiXCR, one row per CDR3 protein. This sample has over 500,000 distinct CDR3 sequences, with 15% to 20% found just once. Material: PBMCs or a T cell subset sorted from them (not recorded which). Receptors were obtained from an adult woman who had mild COVID-19 (a few samples of this study predate the infection). Cell type and time point are not known. Both conserved end residues are part of each CDR3.

>16|TRBJ2-7|TRBV7-9
CASSTRGTSGHYEQYF
>15|TRBJ2-3|TRBV7-2
CASSEYSGGVDTQYF
>13|TRBJ1-1|TRBV12-3/TRBV12-4
CASSLGENPEAFF
>16|TRBJ1-2|TRBV5-1
CASSLFPKDRGNGYTF
>13|TRBJ2-5|TRBV7-9
CASSFRGLETQYF
>12|TRBJ1-2|TRBV25-1
CASSESNHGYTF
>15|TRBJ2-7|TRBV13
CASSPKRDSYYEQYF
>13|TRBJ2-6|TRBV12-3/TRBV12-4
CASSLGWANVLTF
>15|TRBJ1-5|TRBV29-1
CSVAVGGPQTSPQHF
>13|TRBJ1-2|TRBV15
CATSPGQGGGYTF
>12|TRBJ1-1|TRBV6-5
CASSYGPGPAFF
>12|TRBJ1-1|TRBV24-1
CATRAVNTEAFF
>15|TRBJ1-2|TRBV10-3
CAISATGTGGEGYTF
>15|TRBJ2-1|TRBV7-2
CASSFTSGLSNEQFF
>18|TRBJ2-2|TRBV6-6
CASSYSDEREVGTGELFF
>15|TRBJ1-2|TRBV5-1
CASSKGQGTNYGYTF
>17|TRBJ2-1|TRBV7-2
CASSSPSGVSGKGEQFF
>14|TRBJ1-4|TRBV2
CASRPDVGEEKLFF
>14|TRBJ1-1|TRBV7-8
CASSLGTLRTEAFF
>13|TRBJ2-2|TRBV12-3/TRBV12-4
CASSWDSTGELFF
>16|TRBJ2-1|TRBV12-3/TRBV12-4
CASSKSTGASYNEQFF
>14|TRBJ1-2|TRBV4-2
CASSQDREPDGYTF
>11|TRBJ2-1|TRBV2
CASSGDHEQFF
>13|TRBJ1-1|TRBV3-1
CASSQTENTEAFF
>13|TRBJ2-3|TRBV4-1
CASSRTSGNTQYF
>13|TRBJ1-6|TRBV19
CASRPYGGSPLHF
>14|TRBJ1-1|TRBV2
CASSDQGSGTEAFF
>15|TRBJ1-4|TRBV7-9
CASSPLVVGNEKLFF
>18|TRBJ1-3|TRBV7-2
CASSLAPGQGVSGNTIYF
>13|TRBJ1-1|TRBV12-3/TRBV12-4
CASSPAPTGEAFF
>16|TRBJ2-3|TRBV5-1
CASSFSGTGGTDTQYF
>15|TRBJ1-5|TRBV7-2
CASSPMGRPDQPQHF
>13|TRBJ2-1|TRBV30
CAWALAGPNEQFF
>13|TRBJ1-1|TRBV9
CASSVGVSSEAFF
>13|TRBJ1-1|TRBV12-3/TRBV12-4
CASNRGGITEAFF
>19|TRBJ1-5|TRBV20-1
CSAVRTGVSGWEVGQPQHF